The 23 T cell receptor beta chains below all came from one sample that was sequenced in a study of cytomegalovirus exposure and HLA in healthy donors. PCR was performed using 60 Vbeta and 13 Jbeta primers. TCRdb's copy holds only in-frame clones and misses some; the assay was immunoSEQ multiplex PCR. The table records 150,000 to 200,000 clones, 80% to 85% of them present only once. Specimen: PBMCs. The receptors come from a man in his thirties or forties in good health and CMV-seronegative.

This clone was seen a handful of times. The chain couples TRBV5-4 to TRBJ2-1; TRBD1 is a possible D gene (6 bases). Germline V CDR1 and CDR2: SGHNT, YYREEE (reference sequence). CDR3 length: 15 residues. V lost 2 bases, J lost 8 bases, and 17 bases lay in between. Here the CDR3 reads CASSFYRESPHEQFF. The CDR3 bases are TGTGCCAGCAGCTTCTACAGGGAAAGTCCCCATGAGCAGTTCTTC.

The chain carries TRBV2 and TRBJ1-2; the match to TRBD1 covers 9 bases. This CDR3 spans 15 amino acids. Losses at the gene ends were 4 bases for V and 4 bases for J; bases not matched to a gene: 7. CDR1 is SNHLY, CDR2 FYNNEI, per germline. CDR3 coding DNA: TGTGCCAGCAGTGGAGACACAGGGGGCGTCTATGGCTACACCTTC. Residues: CASSGDTGGVYGYTF.

The chain employs TRBV2 and TRBJ2-5; 8 bases match TRBD1. Looked up from germline, CDR1 is SNHLY and CDR2 is FYNNEI. This CDR3 comprises 13 residues. The trim removed 7 bases at V and 5 bases at J, leaving 6 bases unmatched. The CDR3 protein is CASNPDREETQYF. CDR3 sequence (DNA): TGTGCCAGCAATCCGGACAGGGAGGAGACCCAGTACTTC.

The chain has TRBV6-1 and TRBJ1-5, with 7 bases that match TRBD1. In germline, CDR1 is MNHNS, CDR2 SASEGT. The V and J ends lost 3 bases and 6 bases, in that order; junction bases with no gene match: 5. The CDR3 totals 14 residues. The CDR3 region is CASSETGRGQPQHF. The DNA for the CDR3 is TGTGCCAGCAGTGAGACAGGGAGAGGTCAGCCCCAGCATTTT.

The rearrangement uses TRBV9 and TRBJ2-3; no clear D. Between the trimmed V and J ends, which lost 3 bases and 2 bases, there was a span of 7 bases. Germline lookup yields CDR1 SGDLS and CDR2 YYNGEE. The CDR3 has 13 residues. The CDR3 here is CASSGGNTDTQYF. CDR3 sequence (DNA): TGTGCCAGCAGCGGAGGAAACACAGATACGCAGTATTTT.

This clone came up a few times. The rearrangement uses TRBV28 and TRBJ2-1, with D possibly TRBD2 on 5 matching bases. The V end lost 6 bases, the J end lost 4 bases, and 13 bases lay between the germline ends. The CDR3 contains 14 residues. Germline V gives CDR1 MDHEN, CDR2 SYDVKM. The CDR3 bases are TGTGCCAGCAGGATAGCGAGCCCATACAATGAGCAGTTCTTC. Encoded protein: CASRIASPYNEQFF.

This chain connects TRBV6-1 to TRBJ1-4; 8 nucleotides line up with TRBD1. The CDR3 totals 15 residues. V was pared by 7 bases and J by 6 bases, with 10 bases of the junction left unmatched. The V gene's germline CDR1 is MNHNS and CDR2 SASEGT. The CDR3 protein is CASIRHGQGDEKLFF. In DNA form, the CDR3 reads TGTGCCAGCATCCGACATGGACAGGGAGATGAAAAACTGTTTTTT.

The chain links TRBV29-1 to TRBJ2-7, with D possibly matching TRBD1 (6 bases). Germline V gene lookup returns CDR1 SQVTM and CDR2 ANQGSEA. The CDR3 is 12 amino acids. Between the trimmed V and J ends, which lost 8 bases and 6 bases, there was a span of 17 bases. The CDR3 spells CSFEGLTGEQYF. The CDR3 coding sequence is TGCAGCTTCGAGGGGTTGACAGGCGAGCAGTACTTC.

The rearrangement joins TRBV12-2 to TRBJ1-5; the D call of TRBD1 is as the table states it, not checked on the DNA. TRBV12-2 counts as a pseudogene. CDR3 size: 18 residues. The CDR3 protein is CASRLRGRVFPGNQPQHF. In DNA form, the CDR3 reads TGTGCAAGTCGCCTTCGAGGCAGGGTGTTTCCGGGCAATCAGCCCCAGCATTTT.

The genes are TRBV16 and TRBJ2-3; 7 bases fit TRBD1. CDR1 is KGHSY and CDR2 is FQNENV in the germline V gene. The CDR3 consists of 14 residues. The V and J ends lost 5 bases and 4 bases, in that order; junction bases with no gene match: 6. The CDR3 sequence is CASSTRQGADTQYF. CDR3 DNA sequence: TGTGCCAGCAGCACCCGACAGGGTGCAGATACGCAGTATTTT.

V and J are TRBV21-1 and TRBJ1-1; the table calls TRBD1, which could not be checked here. TRBV21-1 is a documented pseudogene. The CDR3 spans 18 residues. DNA for the CDR3: TGTGCCAGCAGCAAAGAGCCAAATCGACAGGGAAAAAACACTGAAGCTTTCTTT. It specifies CASSKEPNRQGKNTEAFF.

The CDR3 DNA reads TGTGCCAGCAGTTCCTTGGGCGGGAGCGGACCAGATACGCAGTATTTT. It specifies CASSSLGGSGPDTQYF. The chain couples TRBV6-4 to TRBJ2-3; 7 bases are a match to TRBD2. In germline, CDR1 is MRHNA, CDR2 SNTAGT. V shed 5 bases, J shed 4 bases, and the junction held 12 bases outside the gene matches. The CDR3 runs 16 residues.

This clone was seen only once. This chain joins TRBV9 and TRBJ2-7; D remains ambiguous. CDR1 and CDR2 (germline): SGDLS, YYNGEE. This CDR3 is 14 amino acids long. Trimming took off 0 bases at V and 3 bases at J, with 10 bases between the two ends. DNA of the CDR3: TGTGCCAGCAGCGTAGGCCCAAGAGACTACGAGCAGTACTTC. Translation gives CASSVGPRDYEQYF.

This clone has only one observation. The chain combines TRBV2 with TRBJ1-5; 9 bases fit TRBD1. Germline-derived CDR1 and CDR2 are SNHLY and FYNNEI. J was trimmed by 5 bases and V by 6 bases; bases with no gene match: 8. This CDR3 spans 15 amino acids. The chain's CDR3 is CASRIGQGFYQPQHF. The CDR3 region has the DNA TGTGCCAGCAGGATTGGACAGGGGTTTTATCAGCCCCAGCATTTT.

CDR3 nucleotides: TGTGCCAGCAGCCCAGGGGTAGGCAGCGCAACTGGCGAGCAGTACTTC. This translates into CASSPGVGSATGEQYF. This rearrangement joins TRBV7-2 to TRBJ2-7; a possible D gene is TRBD1 (6 bases). Germline CDR1 is SGHTA and CDR2 is FQGNSA. Trimming left V 5 bases short and J 6 bases short, with 23 bases between. This CDR3 has 16 amino acids.

This clone appeared once. V usage is TRBV27 and J usage is TRBJ2-1, with D possibly matching TRBD2 (6 bases). V dropped 8 bases and J dropped 0 bases, with 11 bases sitting between them. This CDR3 is 14 amino acids long. From germline, CDR1 is MNHEY and CDR2 SMNVEV (reference sequence). This chain's CDR3 is CASYGGASYNEQFF. The CDR3, as DNA: TGTGCCAGCTACGGCGGGGCCTCCTACAATGAGCAGTTCTTC.

The genes are TRBV6-6 and TRBJ2-7; 11 positions match TRBD1. This CDR3 contains 14 residues. With 7 bases clipped from V and 3 bases from J, the junction kept 5 bases outside the gene matches. Germline CDR1 is MNHNY and CDR2 is SVGAGI (reference sequence). CDR3 in amino acids: CASKPGTGGYEQYF. CDR3 in DNA: TGTGCCAGCAAACCGGGGACAGGGGGCTACGAGCAGTACTTC.

The CDR3 DNA sequence: TGTGCCTGGAGTCCCCCCGCCGGGACAGGGATCCGGGATGGCTACACCTTC. It codes for CAWSPPAGTGIRDGYTF. This rearrangement joins TRBV30 to TRBJ1-2, with 9 positions matching TRBD1. This CDR3 is 17 amino acids long. Germline V lookup: CDR1 GTSNPN, CDR2 SVGIG (reference sequence). V dropped 2 bases and J dropped 6; count of bases not matched to a gene: 16.

The rearrangement links TRBV27 to TRBJ2-1; the match to TRBD1 covers 12 bases. Germline lookup yields CDR1 MNHEY and CDR2 SMNVEV (reference sequence). This CDR3 has 15 amino acids. Losses at the gene ends were 5 bases for V and 6 bases for J; bases not matched to a gene: 5. CDR3 nucleotide sequence: TGTGCCAGCAGTCTCGGGACAGGGGGCTTCAATGAGCAGTTCTTC. The encoded protein is CASSLGTGGFNEQFF.

The chain couples TRBV5-6 to TRBJ1-2; D not resolved. CDR3 length: 14 residues. Germline V CDR1 and CDR2: SGHDT, YYEEEE. Deletions cut 1 base from V and 2 bases from J, with 9 bases between. The CDR3 here is CASSLWEANYGYTF. The CDR3 DNA follows: TGTGCCAGCAGCTTGTGGGAGGCAAACTATGGCTACACCTTC.

With respect to this clone: Lacking the conserved final phenylalanine or tryptophan, this CDR3 likely reflects a read error. This chain links TRBV5-4 with TRBJ1-2; D uncertain. V was trimmed by 7 bases and J by 3 bases, leaving 10 bases between them. The CDR3 is 12 residues long. Germline loops: CDR1 SGHNT, CDR2 YYREEE (reference sequence). CDR3 bases: TGTGCCAGCTCTTCAGACCACTATGGCTACACCCTC. This gives the protein CASSSDHYGYTL.

The CDR3 loop reads CSVSKGLNEQFF. In DNA form, the CDR3 reads TGCAGCGTTTCAAAGGGACTTAATGAGCAGTTCTTC. The rearrangement links TRBV29-1 to TRBJ2-1, with a weak D call TRBD2 (6 bases). V shed 5 bases and J shed 7 bases, with 12 bases lying between them. From germline, CDR1 is SQVTM and CDR2 ANQGSEA. The CDR3 covers 12 residues.

The chain carries TRBV5-1 and TRBJ2-3, with 8 bases that match TRBD1. The CDR3 has 14 amino acids. Losses at the gene ends were 4 bases for V and 6 bases for J; bases not matched to a gene: 7. Germline loops: CDR1 SGHRS, CDR2 YFSETQ. CDR3: CASSQRQGRDTQYF. DNA of the CDR3: TGCGCCAGCAGCCAAAGACAGGGGAGGGATACGCAGTATTTT.